This is a list of T cell receptor beta chains from one sample in a study of blood T cell repertoires in COVID-19. The method was immunoSEQ multiplex PCR; TCRdb's version includes in-frame clones alone and lacks a portion of them. This table has more than 300,000 clones, about 90% appearing once. Material for sequencing was PBMCs or T cells enriched from blood (not recorded which). These receptors originate from a woman aged 25 to 39 who had recovered from COVID-19. Each CDR3 is given without its conserved first and last residue. A clone size is listed for some rows: how often the clone was seen (once, few, many), or a class if it is expanded.

cdr3_aa: ASTLTGRASGNTIY; clone_size: NA; j_call: TRBJ1-3; v_call: TRBV28
cdr3_aa: ASSNPTGGGYEQY; clone_size: once; j_call: TRBJ2-7; v_call: TRBV2
cdr3_aa: ASSLGVYNEQF; clone_size: NA; j_call: TRBJ2-1; v_call: TRBV5-1
cdr3_aa: AIRPGGMGMNTEAF; clone_size: NA; j_call: TRBJ1-1; v_call: TRBV10-3
cdr3_aa: ASSPAVSYGYT; clone_size: NA; j_call: TRBJ1-2; v_call: TRBV27
cdr3_aa: ASSSGQYGYT; clone_size: once; j_call: TRBJ1-2; v_call: TRBV5-1
cdr3_aa: ASSVRLNYGYT; clone_size: NA; j_call: TRBJ1-2; v_call: TRBV2
cdr3_aa: ASSLGIAPSEQF; clone_size: NA; j_call: TRBJ2-1; v_call: TRBV7-6
cdr3_aa: ASTTTPPGQGEDGYT; clone_size: NA; j_call: TRBJ1-2; v_call: TRBV13
cdr3_aa: ASSRLGQRDNQPQH; clone_size: few; j_call: TRBJ1-5; v_call: TRBV7-8
cdr3_aa: ASSQDPAGGQETQY; clone_size: NA; j_call: TRBJ2-5; v_call: TRBV3-1/TRBV3-2
cdr3_aa: ASSRGAGHPYNEQF; clone_size: NA; j_call: TRBJ2-1; v_call: TRBV4-3
cdr3_aa: ASSDSSNTDTQY; clone_size: NA; j_call: TRBJ2-3; v_call: TRBV6-1
cdr3_aa: ASSLSTGGGFNEQF; clone_size: NA; j_call: TRBJ2-1; v_call: TRBV5-1
cdr3_aa: ASSLYSPGVQPQH; clone_size: NA; j_call: TRBJ1-5; v_call: TRBV28
cdr3_aa: ASSPAGLAGDEQY; clone_size: few; j_call: TRBJ2-7; v_call: TRBV10-1
cdr3_aa: ASSQATGANYGYT; clone_size: few; j_call: TRBJ1-2; v_call: TRBV4-3
cdr3_aa: ASSPVRTEPYEQY; clone_size: few; j_call: TRBJ2-7; v_call: TRBV19
cdr3_aa: AWTPSGRDAYNEQF; clone_size: NA; j_call: TRBJ2-1; v_call: TRBV2
cdr3_aa: ASGGPNEQF; clone_size: NA; j_call: TRBJ2-1; v_call: TRBV10-3
cdr3_aa: ASSIRTSDYNEQF; clone_size: NA; j_call: TRBJ2-1; v_call: TRBV9
cdr3_aa: AISEGTGSYSNQPQH; clone_size: NA; j_call: TRBJ1-5; v_call: TRBV10-3
cdr3_aa: ASEGAGEKLF; clone_size: few; j_call: TRBJ1-4; v_call: TRBV3-1/TRBV3-2
cdr3_aa: AWSVGRTSSYNSPLH; clone_size: NA; j_call: TRBJ1-6; v_call: TRBV30
cdr3_aa: SASLSNTEAF; clone_size: NA; j_call: TRBJ1-1; v_call: TRBV20-1
cdr3_aa: ATSRALGQGHQPQH; clone_size: NA; j_call: TRBJ1-5; v_call: TRBV15